This T cell receptor beta chain is drawn from a study of breast tumors, draining lymph nodes, adjacent tissues. Breast cancer patients provided tissue from their axillary draining lymph nodes. This clonotype came up many times. TCRdb re-analysed the multiplex PCR reads in MiXCR, keeping a single row per CDR3 protein. The sample includes about 200,000 distinct CDR3 sequences, about 32% of them seen just once. Germline-derived CDR1 and CDR2 are WSHSY and SAAADI. This CDR3 region has 18 residues. V was trimmed by 0 bases and J by 2 bases, leaving 17 bases between them. The TCR was taken from a female donor with breast cancer. Some clones in this sample may be carry-over from other donors' samples. The specimen sequenced was axillary lymph node tissue. The V and J genes are TRBV10-2 and TRBJ1-3; TRBD1 is a possible D gene (5 bases). The chain's CDR3 is CASSESSRGPGAGNTIYF. CDR3 nucleotide sequence: TGCGCCAGCAGTGAGTCGTCGCGGGGCCCCGGAGCTGGAAACACCATATATTTT.